The rows below give T cell receptor beta chains drawn from one sample of a study of blood T cell repertoires in COVID-19. The assay was immunoSEQ multiplex PCR, and TCRdb's table has in-frame clones only and misses some. The repertoire consists of 240,000 or so clones, with almost 85% occurring once and the leading ten covering about 2%. What was sequenced was peripheral blood. The receptors were sampled from a woman older than 75 with acute or convalescent COVID-19. Both conserved end residues are part of each CDR3. The D gene is left open where the match is weak. Size is omitted from some rows. Given values are once, few, many or a class for expanded clones.

abundance | d_gene | j_gene | v_gene | CDR3nt | CDR3aa
. | . | TRBJ2-2 | TRBV2 | TGTGCCAGCAGTGCAGTGGGGCTAGGCGGGGAGCTGTTTTTT | CASSAVGLGGELFF
. | . | TRBJ2-1 | TRBV5-1 | TGCGCCAGCAGCTTGGGACAGTCCTCCTACAATGAGCAGTTCTTC | CASSLGQSSYNEQFF
. | . | TRBJ1-4 | TRBV28 | TGTGCCAGCAGTTCACCGGACAAAAATGAAAAACTGTTTTTT | CASSSPDKNEKLFF
few | TRBD2 | TRBJ2-7 | TRBV7-6 | TGTGCCAGCAGCCAGAACCGGGCGGGGGGGTCCTACGAGCAGTACTTC | CASSQNRAGGSYEQYF
. | TRBD1 | TRBJ1-3 | TRBV5-5 | TGTGCCAGCAGCTACCGGACAGGGCCGAGCTCTGGAAACACCATATATTTT | CASSYRTGPSSGNTIYF
. | TRBD1 | TRBJ2-1 | TRBV15 | TGTGCCACCAGCAGAGCTCTGGGACAGTCCTACAATGAGCAGTTCTTC | CATSRALGQSYNEQFF
. | . | TRBJ2-5 | TRBV21-1 | TGTGCCAGCAGCAAATTGGGTAGCGGGGGACAACAAGAGACCCAGTACTTC | CASSKLGSGGQQETQYF
. | . | TRBJ1-1 | TRBV7-8 | TGTGCCAGCAGCCGATTTCAGGGATCCTTGAACACTGAAGCTTTCTTT | CASSRFQGSLNTEAFF
. | . | TRBJ2-5 | TRBV7-3 | TGTGCCAGCAGTATCACTAGCTGGCAGACCCAGTACTTC | CASSITSWQTQYF
. | . | TRBJ2-7 | TRBV4-2 | TGTGCCAGCAGCCCCTTGGACAACCCATCCTACGAGCAGTACTTC | CASSPLDNPSYEQYF
. | TRBD1 | TRBJ2-7 | TRBV7-8 | TGTGCCAGTACTACAGGGGCAGGAGCCCAGTACTTC | CASTTGAGAQYF
. | . | TRBJ1-1 | TRBV7-3 | TGTGCCAGCAGCCCACAGAGCTCCGGAAAAGCTTTCTTT | CASSPQSSGKAFF
. | TRBD2 | TRBJ2-7 | TRBV28 | TGTGCCAGCAGTGGGAGGGCCTACGAGCAGTACTTC | CASSGRAYEQYF
once | TRBD1 | TRBJ1-1 | TRBV18 | TGTGCCAGCTCACTAGGGACAGTCATGAACACTGAAGCTTTCTTT | CASSLGTVMNTEAFF
. | TRBD2 | TRBJ2-3 | TRBV19 | TGTGCCAGTAGACTAGCGGGTGCCAGCACAGATACGCAGTATTTT | CASRLAGASTDTQYF
. | TRBD2 | TRBJ2-1 | TRBV5-4 | TGTGCCAGCAGATCCGGGACTAGCGGGGGCCGATCCTACAATGAGCAGTTCTTC | CASRSGTSGGRSYNEQFF
. | . | TRBJ1-2 | TRBV28 | TGTGCCAGCAGTTTTTGGGGGCCGGGTGGCTACACCTTC | CASSFWGPGGYTF
. | . | TRBJ1-5 | TRBV19 | TGTGCCAGTAGTATAGCGACAGTCAGCAATCAGCCCCAGCATTTT | CASSIATVSNQPQHF
. | . | TRBJ1-5 | TRBV5-1 | TGCGCCAGCAGCTTGGGGGACATAAATCAGCCCCAGCATTTT | CASSLGDINQPQHF
. | . | TRBJ1-4 | TRBV4-1 | TGCGCCAGCAGCCAAGTATTCAGGGAAGTGCGGTCTAATGAAAAACTGTTTTTT | CASSQVFREVRSNEKLFF
. | TRBD2 | TRBJ2-1 | TRBV7-6 | TGTGCCAGCAGCTTAGGGCGGGGGGGATCCTACAATGAGCAGTTCTTC | CASSLGRGGSYNEQFF
. | . | TRBJ2-2 | TRBV3-1/TRBV3-2 | TGTGCCAGCAGCCAACTTACGGTGGCGAACACCGGGGAGCTGTTTTTT | CASSQLTVANTGELFF
. | . | TRBJ2-1 | TRBV7-9 | TGTGCCGGGGAGCGAGGGAGTGAGCAGTTCTTC | CAGERGSEQFF